These 26 T cell receptor beta chains share one sample of origin, sequenced in a study of T-cell reconstitution after alpha-beta-depleted transplantation in children. TCRbeta library preparation incorporated unique molecular identifiers. TCRdb called the PCR reads again in MiXCR, with one record for every CDR3 protein. The sample carries 60,000 to 70,000 distinct CDR3 sequences, approximately 5% recorded once. The starting material was PBMCs, mostly from graft donor cells, obtained 180 days after TCRalphabeta/CD19-depleted stem cell transplant. These receptors all stem from a boy younger than two who had a stem cell transplant for acute myeloid leukemia, so the T cells may come from the graft donor.

This clonotype was seen repeatedly, ten times or more. The V and J genes are TRBV12-3 or TRBV12-4 and TRBJ2-1; D remains unclear. With 5 bases removed from V and 0 bases from J, the gap between germline ends came to 11 bases. This CDR3 is built from 15 residues. In nucleotides, the CDR3 is TGTGCCAGCAGTGCGGACGTCAGCTCCTACAATGAGCAGTTCTTC. This gives the protein CASSADVSSYNEQFF.

This clonotype was counted at least ten times. The chain links TRBV12-3 or TRBV12-4 to TRBJ2-5, with TRBD2 matching 7 bases. This CDR3 has 15 residues. J gave up 5 bases and V 6 bases, and 12 bases lay outside the gene matches. The CDR3 DNA reads as TGTGCCAGCAGCTCCGGACTAGGGGTCGGGGAGACCCAGTACTTC. This translates into CASSSGLGVGETQYF.

The sample holds many counts of this clonotype. This chain joins TRBV28 and TRBJ1-1, with 7 nucleotides matching TRBD1. The CDR3 runs 15 residues. CDR1 MDHEN and CDR2 SYDVKM come from the germline V gene. Unmatched junction bases numbered 9, after V lost 2 bases and J lost 6 bases. This chain's CDR3 is CASSLSIGGTAEAFF. CDR3 in DNA: TGTGCCAGCAGTTTAAGTATTGGAGGGACAGCTGAAGCTTTCTTT.

This clonotype was seen repeatedly, ten times or more. The V call is TRBV10-3, the J call TRBJ2-3; TRBD2 matches at 10 bases. CDR3 length: 13 amino acids. V lost 8 bases to trimming and J lost 5 bases; unmatched junction nucleotides: 4. CDR1 and CDR2 from the germline V gene are ENHRY and SYGVKD. The CDR3 reads CAIGLAGGDTQYF. The CDR3 region has the DNA TGTGCCATCGGGTTAGCGGGAGGAGATACGCAGTATTTT.

This clonotype was seen at least ten times. The chain links TRBV3-1 to TRBJ2-3; tentatively, D is TRBD2 (5 bases). Germline-derived CDR1 and CDR2 are LGHDT and YNNKEL (reference sequence). V was pared by 7 bases and J by 1 base, with 18 bases between. The CDR3 is 16 residues long. For the CDR3, the DNA is TGTGCCAGCACCCGAAGCCCCCTAGCAGGCACAGATACGCAGTATTTT. Encoded protein: CASTRSPLAGTDTQYF.

This clonotype was seen a handful of times. One end of the junction is discordant with germline, which a read error may explain. This chain uses TRBV5-1 with TRBJ2-7; D is perhaps TRBD2 (6 bases). Germline V gene data show CDR1 as SGHRS and CDR2 as YFSETQ. The CDR3 covers 21 residues. CDR3 loop: CASSSNGLRPRDTGLSYEQYF. In DNA form, the CDR3 reads TGTGCCAGCAGCTCCAATGGATTACGCCCCCGAGACACGGGACTCTCCTACGAGCAGTACTTC.

This clonotype was counted at least ten times. The chain is built from TRBV6-1 and TRBJ1-2, with D perhaps matching TRBD1 (5 bases). CDR3 size: 12 residues. CDR1 and CDR2 from the germline V gene are MNHNS and SASEGT. Trimming took 8 bases from V and 4 from J, leaving 11 bases between them. This CDR3 is CASSDSIYGYTF. The DNA of the CDR3 is TGTGCCAGCTCCGACAGCATCTATGGCTACACCTTC.

This clonotype was seen repeatedly, ten times or more. V gene TRBV20-1 combines with J gene TRBJ1-2; no clear D. V lost 5 bases and J 0 bases, leaving 13 bases between the germline ends. Germline V lookup: CDR1 DFQATT, CDR2 SNEGSKA (reference sequence). CDR3 size: 14 residues. The CDR3 spells CSALMGITNYGYTF. CDR3 sequence (DNA): TGCAGTGCTCTTATGGGGATTACTAACTATGGCTACACCTTC.

This clonotype was recorded at least ten times. The CDR3 nucleotides read TGCGCCAGCAGCCAAGAGAGTGGGGTGGGCACTGAAGCTTTCTTT. It is translated as CASSQESGVGTEAFF. V gene TRBV4-3 combines with J gene TRBJ1-1; the D is unclear. Trimming pared 0 bases from V and 4 bases from J, leaving 12 bases between. Germline CDR1 reads LGHNA; CDR2 reads YSLEER. CDR3 length: 15 amino acids.

This clonotype was recorded many times. The chain uses TRBV12-3 or TRBV12-4 and TRBJ1-1; a weak D match, TRBD1 (6 bases). This CDR3 has 13 residues. V lost 4 bases, J lost 1 base, and 7 bases lay in between. CDR3 in amino acids: CASSWGQNTEAFF. CDR3 nucleotide sequence: TGTGCCAGCAGTTGGGGGCAGAACACTGAAGCTTTCTTT.

The V and J genes are TRBV6-2 or TRBV6-3 and TRBJ2-7, with 9 bases matching TRBD1. Germline-derived CDR1 and CDR2 are MNHEY and SVGEGT. The CDR3 sequence is 18 residues long. Trimming cost V 4 bases and J 11 bases; bases outside gene matches: 24. The chain's CDR3 is CASSSLRDRERGVGLEYV. The CDR3 DNA reads as TGTGCCAGCAGTTCCCTCCGGGACAGGGAACGGGGGGTCGGGTTGGAGTACGTC.

The chain carries TRBV16 and TRBJ1-4; no clear D. The germline CDR1 and CDR2 sequences are KGHSY and FQNENV. The CDR3 contains 15 residues. Trimming stripped 4 bases from V and 0 bases from J, with 9 bases between. The CDR3 loop reads CASSRPIATNEKLFF. The CDR3 DNA reads as TGTGCCAGCAGCCGCCCGATTGCAACTAATGAAAAACTGTTTTTT.

The chain couples TRBV5-4 to TRBJ2-5; maybe TRBD1 (7 bases). This CDR3 is built from 15 residues. Germline lookup yields CDR1 SGHNT and CDR2 YYREEE (reference sequence). V was cut by 7 bases and J by 4 bases, with 20 bases left in between. The CDR3 here is CASGYNRGGGETQYF. CDR3 DNA: TGTGCCAGCGGCTATAACAGGGGAGGAGGAGAGACCCAGTACTTC.

The table lists this clonotype with a few counts. The chain is built from TRBV5-5 and TRBJ1-5; D possibly corresponds to TRBD1 (5 bases). Trimming removed 1 base at V and 7 bases at J, with 15 bases between. The CDR3 consists of 15 residues. Germline V gene sequence: CDR1 SGHKS, CDR2 YYEKEE (reference sequence). This CDR3 reads CASSLSSQGSQPQHF. For the CDR3, the DNA is TGTGCCAGCAGCTTGTCCAGCCAGGGTAGCCAGCCCCAGCATTTT.

This clonotype was counted at least ten times. V is TRBV28 and J is TRBJ2-7; 8 bases are shared with TRBD2. In germline, CDR1 is MDHEN, CDR2 SYDVKM. The ends lost 7 bases at V and 0 bases at J; junction bases unmatched: 14. The CDR3 is 17 residues long. The DNA for the CDR3 is TGTGCCAGCACCTCGGGACTAGTTCTGCCCCCCTCCTACGAGCAGTACGTC. It specifies CASTSGLVLPPSYEQYV.

This clonotype was picked up a small number of times. The J gene is TRBJ1-1, the V gene TRBV5-4; no clear D. V lost 0 bases and J lost 0, with 9 bases in between. The CDR3 has 15 residues. Germline V lookup: CDR1 SGHNT, CDR2 YYREEE (reference sequence). CDR3 bases: TGTGCCAGCAGCTTGGGCCCCGGACTGAACACTGAAGCTTTCTTT. Protein product: CASSLGPGLNTEAFF.

This clonotype was seen at least ten times. V usage is TRBV28 and J usage is TRBJ2-5, with 8 bases fitting TRBD1. There are 15 residues in the CDR3. Germline CDR1 is MDHEN and CDR2 is SYDVKM. With V trimmed by 4 bases and J by 1 base, 5 bases remained unmatched. DNA for the CDR3: TGTGCCAGCAGTTCGATAGACAGGGGCCAAGAGACCCAGTACTTC. This codes for CASSSIDRGQETQYF.

Ten or more counts support this clonotype. The CDR3 here is CSARSPRGAPTDTQYF. CDR3 nucleotide sequence: TGCAGTGCTAGATCCCCCCGGGGGGCTCCCACAGATACGCAGTATTTT. The chain uses TRBV20-1 and TRBJ2-3; tentative D call: TRBD2 (7 bases). Germline V lookup: CDR1 DFQATT, CDR2 SNEGSKA (reference sequence). The CDR3 sequence is 16 residues long. V was shortened by 2 bases and J by 2 bases, with 17 bases between the two germline ends.

This clonotype appeared many times. J is TRBJ1-2 and V is TRBV7-2; D unclear. CDR3 length: 14 residues. Between the trimmed V and J ends, which lost 1 base and 6 bases, there was a span of 12 bases. Looked up from germline, CDR1 is SGHTA and CDR2 is FQGNSA. The CDR3 here is CASSLENVGHGYTF. The CDR3 DNA is TGTGCCAGCAGCTTAGAAAACGTAGGACATGGCTACACCTTC.

This clonotype was detected ten times or more. This rearrangement joins TRBV12-3 or TRBV12-4 to TRBJ2-5, with D tentatively TRBD2 (5 bases). The V gene lost 5 bases and the J gene lost 5 bases, with 12 bases spanning the gap. The CDR3 totals 13 residues. This CDR3 is CASSPWRGETQYF. CDR3 coding DNA: TGTGCCAGCAGTCCTTGGAGAGGGGAGACCCAGTACTTC.

This clonotype came up many times. V is TRBV10-3 and J is TRBJ2-5; TRBD2 matches at 8 bases. After removal of 2 bases from V and 5 bases from J, the junction contained 7 bases not matched to a gene. The CDR3 is 15 residues long. Germline V gene lookup returns CDR1 ENHRY and CDR2 SYGVKD. CDR3 nucleotide sequence: TGTGCCATCAGTGAGGGGGGACTAGAAGGGGAGACCCAGTACTTC. This sequence encodes CAISEGGLEGETQYF.

This clonotype appeared many times. CDR3 DNA: TGCGCCAGCAGTGAGGGCAGGGCCCCCTACGAGCAGTACGTC. This codes for CASSEGRAPYEQYV. The chain uses TRBV10-2 and TRBJ2-7; possibly TRBD1 for D (5 bases). The germline V gene encodes CDR1 WSHSY and CDR2 SAAADI. The CDR3 is 14 residues long. Trimming removed 2 bases from V and 2 bases from J, with 10 bases in between.

At least ten counts were recorded for this clonotype. The V gene is TRBV11-3, the J gene TRBJ1-6; no definite D call. The CDR3 has 15 amino acids. Per the germline V gene, CDR1 is SGHNT and CDR2 is YENEEA. The germline V and J ends were trimmed by 5 bases and 0 bases, with 8 bases remaining between them. This CDR3 reads CASSLRSSYNSPLHF. The CDR3 DNA is TGTGCCAGCAGCCTAAGGAGCTCCTATAATTCACCCCTCCACTTT.

The J gene is TRBJ2-5, the V gene TRBV5-4; perhaps TRBD2 as D (5 bases). CDR1 and CDR2 from the germline V gene are SGHNT and YYREEE (reference sequence). The CDR3 extends over 13 amino acids. Trimming took off 4 bases at V and 1 base at J, with 8 bases between the two ends. The DNA for the CDR3 is TGTGCCAGCAGCCTCCGGGGCCAAGAGACCCAGTACTTC. Translated: CASSLRGQETQYF.

The chain combines TRBV19 with TRBJ2-1; D call uncertain. This CDR3 has 16 residues. Germline V gene lookup returns CDR1 LNHDA and CDR2 SQIVND (reference sequence). Trimming removed 4 bases from V and 3 bases from J, with 16 bases in between. The CDR3 region is CASSTPSDLLYNEQFF. In nucleotides, the CDR3 is TGTGCCAGTAGTACCCCGTCGGATCTCCTCTACAATGAGCAGTTCTTC.

This clonotype was recorded many times. The genes are TRBV9 and TRBJ2-7, with a weak D call TRBD2 (7 bases). Per germline, CDR1 SGDLS and CDR2 YYNGEE. V lost 3 bases to trimming and J lost 3 bases, with 10 bases between them. CDR3 length: 13 amino acids. The CDR3 sequence is CASSEGGGYEQYF. The CDR3 region has the DNA TGTGCCAGCAGCGAGGGAGGGGGCTACGAGCAGTACTTC.